This TCR beta chain comes out of a study of identical twins. Only a few counts were recorded for this clonotype. The ends were cut back, 2 bases at V and 6 bases at J, with 14 bases in the middle. The germline gives CDR1 SGHRS, CDR2 YFSETQ. There are 15 residues in the CDR3. TCRdb called the 5' RACE reads again in MiXCR, with one record for every CDR3 protein. Found here are around 650,000 distinct CDR3 sequences, roughly 7.2% of them singletons; the top ten hold about 1.6%. These data were also reused for a study on yellow fever vaccine responses in identical twins.

The source material was PBMCs. The sequence was collected from a woman aged 18-30 years in good health. The rearrangement links TRBV5-1 to TRBJ2-2; D remains unclear. CDR3 region: CASSLGSGIAGELFF. The CDR3 nucleotides are TGCGCCAGCAGCTTAGGTTCCGGTATCGCCGGGGAGCTGTTTTTT.